These 10 T cell receptor beta chains were sequenced from one sample in a study of T cell responses to AZD1222 COVID-19 vaccine. Clones were sequenced by immunoSEQ multiplex PCR, and TCRdb holds only the in-frame ones, with some missing. The repertoire includes over 130,000 clones, 88% of them detected once, and 3.1% sits in the top ten. Sequencing used peripheral blood, obtained 28 days after the second AZD1222 dose. The receptors shown here come from an adult who received the AZD1222 COVID-19 vaccine.

The rearrangement links TRBV7-2 to TRBJ1-5, with a weak D call TRBD1 (5 bases). Germline CDR1 SGHTA, CDR2 FQGNSA. V gave up 2 bases and J gave up 7 bases, with 9 bases separating them. This CDR3 has 13 amino acids. The CDR3 nucleotides read TGTGCCAGCAGCTTATCCCAGGGACAGCCCCAGCATTTT. Translated, it gives CASSLSQGQPQHF.

The genes are TRBV5-4 and TRBJ1-2, with 11 bases lining up with TRBD1. The CDR3 has 14 residues. Germline CDR1 and CDR2: SGHNT and YYREEE (reference sequence). V trimming: 2 bases; J trimming: 8 bases; junction bases outside the gene matches: 5. CDR3 DNA: TGTGCCAGCAGCTTCGTGGACAGGGGGCCCGGCTACACCTTC. It is translated as CASSFVDRGPGYTF.

This clone was counted once. This chain connects TRBV28 to TRBJ1-5; D is ambiguous. This CDR3 has 17 residues. Trimming cost V 6 bases and J 3 bases, with 21 bases left between them. Germline V gene data show CDR1 as MDHEN and CDR2 as SYDVKM. The CDR3 nucleotides read TGTGCCAGCAGCCCCCCCCGGGCTGAAGCTTCCAATCAGCCCCAGCATTTT. Translated, it gives CASSPPRAEASNQPQHF. The complete variable domain, with remaining parts taken from reference TRBV28 and TRBJ1-5, reads DVKVTQSSRYLVKRTGEKVFLECVQDMDHENMFWYRQDPGLGLRLIYFSYDVKMKEKGDIPEGYSVSREKKERFSLILESASTNQTSMYLCASSPPRAEASNQPQHFGDGTRLSIL.

The chain combines TRBV7-2 with TRBJ1-2; the match to TRBD1 covers 8 bases. V gave up 7 bases and J gave up 6 bases; unmatched junction bases: 13. The length of the CDR3 is 15 residues. Germline values: CDR1 SGHTA, CDR2 FQGNSA. CDR3 DNA sequence: TGTGCCAGCACGGTCAGGGGGCCCCTTAGGCATGGCTACACCTTC. Translation gives CASTVRGPLRHGYTF.

The V call is TRBV27, the J call TRBJ2-3, with D unclear. The germline V gene encodes CDR1 MNHEY and CDR2 SMNVEV (reference sequence). The CDR3 totals 11 residues. V was clipped by 7 bases and J by 5 bases, with 7 bases between them. CDR3 coding DNA: TGTGCCAGCACTAGGGAAGATACGCAGTATTTT. Translating it yields CASTREDTQYF.

The J gene is TRBJ2-1, the V gene TRBV4-3; 11 bases are shared with TRBD2. J gave up 0 bases and V 0 bases, and 13 bases lay outside the gene matches. Germline V gene lookup returns CDR1 LGHNA and CDR2 YSLEER. The CDR3 has 21 residues. CDR3 in amino acids: CASSQDPPSGGLLSSYNEQFF. The CDR3 DNA sequence: TGCGCCAGCAGCCAAGACCCCCCTAGCGGGGGGCTCCTTAGCTCCTACAATGAGCAGTTCTTC.

About this clone: Other DNA sequences from this sample encode an identical CDR3 as well. The V gene is TRBV19, the J gene TRBJ1-5; 11 bases are shared with TRBD1. The CDR3 runs 14 residues. Germline values: CDR1 LNHDA, CDR2 SQIVND (reference sequence). After removal of 9 bases from V and 4 bases from J, the junction contained 5 bases not matched to a gene. CDR3 region: CASSGTGGNQPQHF. CDR3 nucleotide sequence: TGTGCCAGCAGCGGGACAGGGGGGAATCAGCCCCAGCATTTT.

The chain carries TRBV4-1 and TRBJ1-4, with 7 bases matching TRBD1. The CDR3 is 18 amino acids. Losses at the gene ends were 1 base for V and 0 bases for J; bases not matched to a gene: 8. Looked up from germline, CDR1 is MGHRA and CDR2 is YSYEKL. The CDR3 here is CASSQGWTGTATNEKLFF. In nucleotides, the CDR3 is TGCGCCAGCAGCCAAGGGTGGACAGGAACTGCAACTAATGAAAAACTGTTTTTT.

This clone occurred a few times. This chain links TRBV14 with TRBJ1-1; TRBD1 matches at 8 bases. V trimming: 4 bases; J trimming: 2 bases; junction bases outside the gene matches: 9. This CDR3 has 16 residues. The germline CDR1 and CDR2 sequences are SGHDN and FVKESK. The CDR3 loop reads CASSRLGAGGNTEAFF. The CDR3, as DNA: TGTGCCAGCAGCCGACTAGGGGCAGGGGGCAACACTGAAGCTTTCTTT.

The chain carries TRBV2 and TRBJ1-5, with D hard to call. CDR1 is SNHLY and CDR2 is FYNNEI in the germline V gene. Trimming pared 7 bases from V and 7 bases from J, leaving 20 bases between. The CDR3 runs 15 residues. DNA of the CDR3: TGTGCCAGCAACTTCGAGGCCGCCACCAACCAGCCCCAGCATTTT. It encodes CASNFEAATNQPQHF. Full variable domain (remainder filled in from reference TRBV2 and TRBJ1-5): EPEVTQTPSHQVTQMGQEVILRCVPISNHLYFYWYRQILGQKVEFLVSFYNNEISEKSEIFDDQFSVERPDGSNFTLKIRSTKLEDSAMYFCASNFEAATNQPQHFGDGTRLSIL.